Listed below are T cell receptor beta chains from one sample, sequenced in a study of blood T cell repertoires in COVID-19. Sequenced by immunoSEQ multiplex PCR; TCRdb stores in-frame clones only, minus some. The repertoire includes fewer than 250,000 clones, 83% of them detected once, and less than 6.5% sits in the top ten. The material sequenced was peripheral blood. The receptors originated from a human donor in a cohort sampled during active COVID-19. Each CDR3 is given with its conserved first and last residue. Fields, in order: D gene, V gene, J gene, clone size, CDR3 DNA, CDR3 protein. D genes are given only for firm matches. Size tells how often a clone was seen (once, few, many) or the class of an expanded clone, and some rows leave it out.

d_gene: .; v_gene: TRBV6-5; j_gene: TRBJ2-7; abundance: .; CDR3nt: TGTGCCAGCACCCTTCCGGGGTCCTCCTACGAGCAGTACTTC; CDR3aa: CASTLPGSSYEQYF
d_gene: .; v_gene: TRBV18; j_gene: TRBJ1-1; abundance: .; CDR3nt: TGTGCCAGCTCACCAAGGACAGACACTGAAGCTTTCTTT; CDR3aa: CASSPRTDTEAFF
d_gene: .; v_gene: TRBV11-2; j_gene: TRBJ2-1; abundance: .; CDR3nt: TGTGCCAGCAGCTTAGGTAGCGGTATGCACAATGAGCAGTTCTTC; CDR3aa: CASSLGSGMHNEQFF
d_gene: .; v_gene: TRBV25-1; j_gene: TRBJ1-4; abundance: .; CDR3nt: TGTGCCAGCAGTGAATCAAAAGGAGGTGATGAAAAACTGTTTTTT; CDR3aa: CASSESKGGDEKLFF
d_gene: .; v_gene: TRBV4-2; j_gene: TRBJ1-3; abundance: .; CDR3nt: TGTGCCAGCAGCCAACCCGCCACGGACACCATATATTTT; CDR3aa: CASSQPATDTIYF
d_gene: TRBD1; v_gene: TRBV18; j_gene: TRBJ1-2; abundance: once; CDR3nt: TGTGCCAGCTCACCACGACAGGGAAACTATGGCTACACCTTC; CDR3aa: CASSPRQGNYGYTF
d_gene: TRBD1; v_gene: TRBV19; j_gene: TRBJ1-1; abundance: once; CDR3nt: TGTGCCAGTAGTATTTGGGCGGACAGGGGGGGCACTGAAGCTTTCTTT; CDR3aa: CASSIWADRGGTEAFF
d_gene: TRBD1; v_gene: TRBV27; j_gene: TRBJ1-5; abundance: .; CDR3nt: TGTGCCAGCAAGTCGACAGGGCATCAGCCCCAGCATTTT; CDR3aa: CASKSTGHQPQHF
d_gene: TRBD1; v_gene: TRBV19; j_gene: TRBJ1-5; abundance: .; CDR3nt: TGTGCCAGTAGTGGACAGGGCAGATGGCCCCAGCATTTT; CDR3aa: CASSGQGRWPQHF
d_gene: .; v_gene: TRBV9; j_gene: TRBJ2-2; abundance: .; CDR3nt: TGTGCCAGCAGCCCCGCGGGAAATACCGGGGAGCTGTTTTTT; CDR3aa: CASSPAGNTGELFF
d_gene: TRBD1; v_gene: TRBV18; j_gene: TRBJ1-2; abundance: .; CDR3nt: TGTGCCAGCTCACCTAGGGACAGAGACTATGGCTACACCTTC; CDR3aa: CASSPRDRDYGYTF
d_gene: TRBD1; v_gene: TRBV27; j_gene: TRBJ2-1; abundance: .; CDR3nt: TGTGCCAGCAGTTTAAGAAAGGACAGGGGGCGAGGGATGAGTGAGCAGTTCTTC; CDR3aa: CASSLRKDRGRGMSEQFF
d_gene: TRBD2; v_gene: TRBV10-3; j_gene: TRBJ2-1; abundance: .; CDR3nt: TGTGCCATCACCTCTAGCGGGAGAAGGGATGAGCAGTTCTTC; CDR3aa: CAITSSGRRDEQFF
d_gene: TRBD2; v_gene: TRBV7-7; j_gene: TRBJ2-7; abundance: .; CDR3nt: TGTGCTAGCAGCTTGGCTAGCGGAGGATACGAGCAGTACTTC; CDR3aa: CASSLASGGYEQYF
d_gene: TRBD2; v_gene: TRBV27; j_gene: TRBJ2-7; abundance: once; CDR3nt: TGTGCCAGCAGTTGGGGGGGCCGGACTAGCGGGAGTTACGAGCAGTACTTC; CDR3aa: CASSWGGRTSGSYEQYF
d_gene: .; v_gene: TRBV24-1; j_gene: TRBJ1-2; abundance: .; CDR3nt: TGTGCCACCAGTTCAGGGTATGGCTACACCTTC; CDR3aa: CATSSGYGYTF
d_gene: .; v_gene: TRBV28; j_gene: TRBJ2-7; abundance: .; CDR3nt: TGTGCCAGCAGTTTACAACGGACAGAGCTCTTCTACGAGCAGTACTTC; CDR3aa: CASSLQRTELFYEQYF
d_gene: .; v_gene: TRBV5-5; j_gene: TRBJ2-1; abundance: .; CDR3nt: TGTGCCAGCAGCCAAGACAGGATGAGGCAGTTCTTC; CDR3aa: CASSQDRMRQFF
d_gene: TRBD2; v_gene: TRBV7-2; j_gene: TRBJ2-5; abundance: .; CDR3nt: TGTGCCAGCAGGGGGACTAGCTTTGAGACCCAGTACTTC; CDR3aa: CASRGTSFETQYF
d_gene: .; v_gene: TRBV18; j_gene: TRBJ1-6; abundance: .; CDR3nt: TGTGCCAGCTCACCATACAGGGATAATTCACCCCTCCACTTT; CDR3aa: CASSPYRDNSPLHF
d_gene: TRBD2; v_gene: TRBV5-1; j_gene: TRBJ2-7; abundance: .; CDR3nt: TGCGCCAGCAGCTTTACTAGCGGGAGGGATGGCGAGCAGTACTTC; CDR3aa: CASSFTSGRDGEQYF
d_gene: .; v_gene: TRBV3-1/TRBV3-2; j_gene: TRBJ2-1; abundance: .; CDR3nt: TGTGCCAGCAGCCAAGATGGGACGGGAGCTTGGCAGTTCTTC; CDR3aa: CASSQDGTGAWQFF